These 8 T cell receptor beta chains were sequenced from one sample in a study of T cells after yellow fever vaccination. TCRdb passed the 5' RACE reads through MiXCR, listing each CDR3 protein once. The data show under 200,000 distinct CDR3 sequences, 6% to 7.5% seen once. The specimen was CD4+ T cells sorted from PBMCs, collected roughly 5 days after the first yellow fever vaccination. The receptor set was obtained from a man aged 18-30 years who received the YFV17D yellow fever vaccine.

The chain joins TRBV4-3 to TRBJ1-5; a possible D gene is TRBD1 (6 bases). The germline gives CDR1 LGHNA, CDR2 YSLEER. The CDR3 length is 15 residues. Trimming removed 1 base at V and 5 bases at J, with 12 bases between. As DNA, the CDR3 is TGCGCCAGCAGCCAAGTTATAGGGGGGGATCAGCCCCAGCATTTT. Its protein is CASSQVIGGDQPQHF.

The rearrangement links TRBV12-3 or TRBV12-4 to TRBJ1-4, with 7 bases lining up with TRBD1. The CDR3 spans 17 residues. J lost 0 bases, V lost 5 bases, and 9 bases had no gene match. The CDR3 is CASSPRTGGATNEKLFF. Here the CDR3 DNA reads TGTGCCAGCAGTCCCCGGACAGGCGGTGCAACTAATGAAAAACTGTTTTTT.

This clonotype was recorded at least ten times. The CDR3 sequence: CASSGGQEGPEAFF. In DNA, the CDR3 is TGTGCCAGCAGCGGCGGACAGGAGGGGCCTGAAGCTTTCTTT. V and J are TRBV7-9 and TRBJ1-1; 7 bases match TRBD1. V shed 5 bases and J 6 bases; nucleotides not matched to a gene: 9. Per the germline V gene, CDR1 is SEHNR and CDR2 is FQNEAQ (reference sequence). The CDR3 runs 14 residues.

Ten or more counts support this clonotype. The chain has TRBV7-9 and TRBJ1-6; a weak D match, TRBD1 (6 bases). This CDR3 spans 16 amino acids. Germline V gene sequence: CDR1 SEHNR, CDR2 FQNEAQ (reference sequence). Trimming shortened V by 5 bases and J by 7 bases, and 18 bases separated the two germline ends. The CDR3 sequence: CASSNYRDHGNSPLHF. CDR3 nucleotides: TGTGCCAGCAGCAACTACAGGGATCATGGGAATTCACCCCTCCACTTT.

The genes are TRBV19 and TRBJ2-5; D is perhaps TRBD2 (5 bases). This CDR3 has 12 residues. V lost 4 bases and J 10 bases, leaving 13 bases between the germline ends. Germline assignment: CDR1 LNHDA and CDR2 SQIVND (reference sequence). CDR3 protein: CASSNGVPGQYF. The CDR3 DNA follows: TGTGCCAGTAGTAACGGGGTCCCAGGCCAGTACTTC. Drawing the rest from reference TRBV19 and TRBJ2-5, the complete variable domain is DGGITQSPKYLFRKEGQNVTLSCEQNLNHDAMYWYRQDPGQGLRLIYYSQIVNDFQKGDIAEGYSVSREKKESFPLTVTSAQKNPTAFYLCASSNGVPGQYFGPGTRLLVL.

This clonotype was picked up many times. The chain couples TRBV7-6 to TRBJ2-2; 12 bases fit TRBD2. Germline-derived CDR1 and CDR2 are SGHVS and FNYEAQ. This CDR3 is built from 16 residues. With 5 bases clipped from V and 5 bases from J, the junction kept 6 bases outside the gene matches. The CDR3 is CASSQPGTSGTGELFF. CDR3 bases: TGTGCCAGCAGCCAACCCGGGACTAGCGGGACCGGGGAGCTGTTTTTT. The entire variable domain, with the rest obtained from reference TRBV7-6 and TRBJ2-2, is as follows: GAGVSQSPRYKVTKRGQDVALRCDPISGHVSLYWYRQALGQGPEFLTYFNYEAQQDKSGLPNDRFSAERPEGSISTLTIQRTEQRDSAMYRCASSQPGTSGTGELFFGEGSRLTVL.

The sample holds many counts of this clonotype. The genes are TRBV5-6 and TRBJ2-2; 9 bases are a match to TRBD1. This CDR3 spans 16 amino acids. Germline V gene lookup returns CDR1 SGHDT and CDR2 YYEEEE. V trimming: 4 bases; J trimming: 5 bases; junction bases outside the gene matches: 9. CDR3 bases: TGTGCCAGCAGCATCTCCGGGACAGGGCCTACCGGGGAGCTGTTTTTT. Translated: CASSISGTGPTGELFF.

This clonotype was counted a few times. The chain carries TRBV7-9 and TRBJ1-4; no definite D call. CDR1 is SEHNR and CDR2 is FQNEAQ in the germline V gene (reference sequence). The V gene lost 2 bases and the J gene lost 3 bases, with 7 bases spanning the gap. There are 14 residues in the CDR3. Written as DNA, the CDR3 is TGTGCCAGCAGCTTACAAAGAGCTAATGAAAAACTGTTTTTT. The encoded protein is CASSLQRANEKLFF.